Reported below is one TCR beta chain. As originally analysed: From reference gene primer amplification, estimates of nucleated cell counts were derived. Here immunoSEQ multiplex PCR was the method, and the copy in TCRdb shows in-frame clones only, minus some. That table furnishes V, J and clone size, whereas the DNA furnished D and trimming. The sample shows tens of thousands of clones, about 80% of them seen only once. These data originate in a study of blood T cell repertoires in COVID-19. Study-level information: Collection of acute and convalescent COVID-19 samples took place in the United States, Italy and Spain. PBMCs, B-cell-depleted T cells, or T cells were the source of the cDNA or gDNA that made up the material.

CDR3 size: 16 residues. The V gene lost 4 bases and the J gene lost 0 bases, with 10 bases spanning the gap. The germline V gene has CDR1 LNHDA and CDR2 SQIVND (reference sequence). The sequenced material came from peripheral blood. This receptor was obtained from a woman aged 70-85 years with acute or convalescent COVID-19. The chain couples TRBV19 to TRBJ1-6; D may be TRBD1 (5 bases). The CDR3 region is CASSTGHSSYNSPLHF. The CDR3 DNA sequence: TGTGCCAGTAGTACAGGACACAGCTCCTATAATTCACCCCTCCACTTT.